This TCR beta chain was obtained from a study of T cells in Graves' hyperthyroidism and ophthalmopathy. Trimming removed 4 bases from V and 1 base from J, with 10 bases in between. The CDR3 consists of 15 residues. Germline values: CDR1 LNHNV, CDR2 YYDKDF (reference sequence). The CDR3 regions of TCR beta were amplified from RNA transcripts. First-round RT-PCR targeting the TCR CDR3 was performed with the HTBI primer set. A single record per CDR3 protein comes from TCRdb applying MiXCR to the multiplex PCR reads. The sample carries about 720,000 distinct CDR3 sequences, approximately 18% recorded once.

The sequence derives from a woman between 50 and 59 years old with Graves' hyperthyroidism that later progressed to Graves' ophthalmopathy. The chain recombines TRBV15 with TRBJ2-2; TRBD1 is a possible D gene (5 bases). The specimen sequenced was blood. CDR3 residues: CATSIRARNTGELFF. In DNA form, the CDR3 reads TGTGCCACCAGCATCAGGGCGCGGAACACCGGGGAGCTGTTTTTT. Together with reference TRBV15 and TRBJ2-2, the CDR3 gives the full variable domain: DAMVIQNPRYQVTQFGKPVTLSCSQTLNHNVMYWYQQKSSQAPKLLFHYYDKDFNNEADTPDNFQSRRPNTSFCFLDIRSPGLGDTAMYLCATSIRARNTGELFFGEGSRLTVL.